This T cell receptor beta chain was identified in a study of cytomegalovirus exposure and HLA in healthy donors. Regarding the study as a whole: Presence/absence analyses took donor sequencing depth as roughly uniform. Listed as cytomegalovirus-associated were 150 to 200 TCR beta chains.

PCR used 60 Vbeta primers and 13 Jbeta primers. Some clones are missing from TCRdb's copy, which holds only in-frame ones; the method was immunoSEQ multiplex PCR. The table has about 84,000 clones, more than 50% seen once. A single count supports this clone. The antigen is unknown. V was cut by 4 bases and J by 8 bases, with 18 bases left in between. The V gene's germline CDR1 is SGHDT and CDR2 YYEEEE. The CDR3 is 14 residues long. The chain employs TRBV5-6 and TRBJ1-2; possibly TRBD1 for D (5 bases). The clonotype was recovered from a middle-aged woman in good health and CMV-seropositive. Sequences were obtained from PBMCs. CDR3 in DNA: TGTGCCAGCAGCGTTCGAGGGGTGGAGGGGGGCTACACCTTC. This gives the protein CASSVRGVEGGYTF.